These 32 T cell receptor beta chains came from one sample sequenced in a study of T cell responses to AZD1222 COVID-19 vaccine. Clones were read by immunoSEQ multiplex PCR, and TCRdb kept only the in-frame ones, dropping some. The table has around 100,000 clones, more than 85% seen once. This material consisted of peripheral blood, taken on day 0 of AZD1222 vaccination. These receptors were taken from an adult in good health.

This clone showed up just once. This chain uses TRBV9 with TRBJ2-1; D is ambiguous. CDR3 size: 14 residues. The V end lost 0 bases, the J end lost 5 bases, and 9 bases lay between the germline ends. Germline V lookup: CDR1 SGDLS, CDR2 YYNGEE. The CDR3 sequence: CASSVGVRDNEQFF. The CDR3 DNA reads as TGTGCCAGCAGCGTAGGGGTGAGAGACAATGAGCAGTTCTTC.

The CDR3 bases are TGTGCCAGCAGCGTAGAGGCTGGGTATTATAATTCACCCCTCCACTTT. Translating it yields CASSVEAGYYNSPLHF. V and J are TRBV9 and TRBJ1-6; D unresolved. The V gene's germline CDR1 is SGDLS and CDR2 YYNGEE. This CDR3 has 16 amino acids. V was cut by 0 bases and J by 4 bases, with 11 bases left in between.

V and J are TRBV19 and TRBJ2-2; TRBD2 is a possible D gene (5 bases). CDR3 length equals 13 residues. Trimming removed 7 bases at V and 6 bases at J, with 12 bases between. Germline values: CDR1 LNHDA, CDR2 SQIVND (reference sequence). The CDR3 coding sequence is TGTGCCAGTACTGTCCGGGAAGCCGGGGAGCTGTTTTTT. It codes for CASTVREAGELFF. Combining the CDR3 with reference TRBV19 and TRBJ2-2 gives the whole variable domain DGGITQSPKYLFRKEGQNVTLSCEQNLNHDAMYWYRQDPGQGLRLIYYSQIVNDFQKGDIAEGYSVSREKKESFPLTVTSAQKNPTAFYLCASTVREAGELFFGEGSRLTVL.

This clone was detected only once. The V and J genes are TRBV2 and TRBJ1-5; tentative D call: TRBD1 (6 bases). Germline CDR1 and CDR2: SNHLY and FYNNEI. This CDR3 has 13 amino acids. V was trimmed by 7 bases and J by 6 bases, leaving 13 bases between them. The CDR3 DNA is TGTGCCAGCAAGGGACACAGCGGTCAGCCCCAGCATTTT. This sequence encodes CASKGHSGQPQHF. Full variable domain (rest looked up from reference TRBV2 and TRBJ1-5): EPEVTQTPSHQVTQMGQEVILRCVPISNHLYFYWYRQILGQKVEFLVSFYNNEISEKSEIFDDQFSVERPDGSNFTLKIRSTKLEDSAMYFCASKGHSGQPQHFGDGTRLSIL.

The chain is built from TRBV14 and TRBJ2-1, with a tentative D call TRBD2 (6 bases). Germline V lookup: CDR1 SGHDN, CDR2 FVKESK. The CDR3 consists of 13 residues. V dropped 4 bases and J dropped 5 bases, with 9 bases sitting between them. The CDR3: CASSPGTHNEQFF. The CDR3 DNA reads TGTGCCAGCAGCCCCGGGACTCACAATGAGCAGTTCTTC.

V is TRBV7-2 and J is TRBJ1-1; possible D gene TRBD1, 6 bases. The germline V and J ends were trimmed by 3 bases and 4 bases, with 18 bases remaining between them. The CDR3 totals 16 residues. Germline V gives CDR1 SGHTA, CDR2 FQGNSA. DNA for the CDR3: TGTGCCAGCAGCTTTAGTGGGGGACATCTGGGCACTGAAGCTTTCTTT. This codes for CASSFSGGHLGTEAFF.

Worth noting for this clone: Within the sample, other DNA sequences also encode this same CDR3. CDR3: CASSLESSGNTIYF. The DNA for the CDR3 is TGTGCCAGCAGCTTAGAAAGCTCTGGAAACACCATATATTTT. This chain connects TRBV7-2 to TRBJ1-3; D gene uncertain. V dropped 1 base and J dropped 0 bases, with 4 bases sitting between them. Germline V gene sequence: CDR1 SGHTA, CDR2 FQGNSA. This CDR3 comprises 14 residues.

The CDR3 is CASSSRREETQYF. CDR3 coding DNA: TGTGCCAGCAGCTCCCGGCGGGAAGAGACCCAGTACTTC. The chain links TRBV7-7 to TRBJ2-5; possibly TRBD2 for D (5 bases). CDR3 length equals 13 residues. Germline V CDR1 and CDR2: SSHAT, FNYEAQ (reference sequence). Trimming left V 4 bases short and J 3 bases short, with 9 bases between.

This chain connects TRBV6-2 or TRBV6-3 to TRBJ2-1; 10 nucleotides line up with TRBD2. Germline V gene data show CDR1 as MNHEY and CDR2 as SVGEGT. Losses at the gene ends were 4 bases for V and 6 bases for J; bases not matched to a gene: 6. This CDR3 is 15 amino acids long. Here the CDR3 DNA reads TGTGCCAGCAGTTTCGGGGGACTAGCGACCAATGAGCAGTTCTTC. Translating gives CASSFGGLATNEQFF.

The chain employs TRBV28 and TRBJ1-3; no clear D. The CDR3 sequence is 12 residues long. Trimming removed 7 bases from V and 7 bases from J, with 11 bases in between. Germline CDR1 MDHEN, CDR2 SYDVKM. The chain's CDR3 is CASIGGSNTIYF. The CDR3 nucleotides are TGTGCCAGCATCGGCGGCTCGAACACCATATATTTT.

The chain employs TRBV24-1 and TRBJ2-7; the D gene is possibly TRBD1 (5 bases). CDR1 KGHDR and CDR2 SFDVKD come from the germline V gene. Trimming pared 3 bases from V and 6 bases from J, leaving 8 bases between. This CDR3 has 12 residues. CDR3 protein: CATSDLDSEQYF. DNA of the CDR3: TGTGCCACCAGTGATCTAGACAGCGAGCAGTACTTC.

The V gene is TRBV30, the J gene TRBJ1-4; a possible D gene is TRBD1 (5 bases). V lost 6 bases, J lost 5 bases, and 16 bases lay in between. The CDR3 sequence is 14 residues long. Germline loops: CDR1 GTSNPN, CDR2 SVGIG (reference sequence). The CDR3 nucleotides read TGTGCCTGTCAAAGCGGGACGGTAAATGAAAAACTGTTTTTT. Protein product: CACQSGTVNEKLFF.

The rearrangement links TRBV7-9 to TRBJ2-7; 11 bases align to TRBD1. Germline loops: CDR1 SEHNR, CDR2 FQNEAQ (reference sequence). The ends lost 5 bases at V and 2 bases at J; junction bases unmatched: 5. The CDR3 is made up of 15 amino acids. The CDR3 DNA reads TGTGCCAGCAGCACTCCGGGACAGGGGGCCTACGAGCAGTACTTC. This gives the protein CASSTPGQGAYEQYF.

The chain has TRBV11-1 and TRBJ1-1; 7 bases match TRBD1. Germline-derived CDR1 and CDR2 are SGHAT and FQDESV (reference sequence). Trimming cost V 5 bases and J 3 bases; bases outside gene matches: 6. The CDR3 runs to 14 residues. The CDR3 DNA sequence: TGTGCCAGCAGCCCCTGGACAGGAGACACTGAAGCTTTCTTT. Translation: CASSPWTGDTEAFF.

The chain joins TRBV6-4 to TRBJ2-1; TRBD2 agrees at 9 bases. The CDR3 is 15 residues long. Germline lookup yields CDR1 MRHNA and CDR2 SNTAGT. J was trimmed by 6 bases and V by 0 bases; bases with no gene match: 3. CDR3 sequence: CASSDSPSGINEQFF. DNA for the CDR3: TGTGCCAGCAGTGACTCGCCTAGCGGGATCAATGAGCAGTTCTTC.

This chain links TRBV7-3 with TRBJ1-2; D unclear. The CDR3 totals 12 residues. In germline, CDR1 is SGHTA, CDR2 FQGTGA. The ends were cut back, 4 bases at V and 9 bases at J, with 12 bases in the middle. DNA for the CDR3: TGTGCCAGCAGCTCCACGGGTAGTAGCTACACCTTC. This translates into CASSSTGSSYTF.

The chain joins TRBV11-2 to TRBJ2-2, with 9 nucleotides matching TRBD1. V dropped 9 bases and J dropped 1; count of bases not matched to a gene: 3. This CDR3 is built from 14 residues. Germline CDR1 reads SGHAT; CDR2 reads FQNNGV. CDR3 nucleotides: TGTGCCAGTACAGGGGGCCTGAACACCGGGGAGCTGTTTTTT. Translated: CASTGGLNTGELFF.

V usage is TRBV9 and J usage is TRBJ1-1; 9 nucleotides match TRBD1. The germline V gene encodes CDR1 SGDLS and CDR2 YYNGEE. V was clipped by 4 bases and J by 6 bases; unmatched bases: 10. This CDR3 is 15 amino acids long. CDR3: CASSPRTGTGPEAFF. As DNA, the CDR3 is TGTGCCAGCAGCCCTAGAACCGGGACAGGGCCTGAAGCTTTCTTT.

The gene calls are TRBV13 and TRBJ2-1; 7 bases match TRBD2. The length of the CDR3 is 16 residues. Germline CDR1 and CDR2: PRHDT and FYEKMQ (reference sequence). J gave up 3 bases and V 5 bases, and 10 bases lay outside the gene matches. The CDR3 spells CASSPAGERGYNEQFF. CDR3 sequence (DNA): TGTGCCAGCAGCCCTGCGGGGGAGCGCGGCTACAATGAGCAGTTCTTC.

The CDR3 sequence: CASSEGAPNQPQHF. In DNA form, the CDR3 reads TGTGCCAGCAGTGAGGGGGCCCCCAATCAGCCCCAGCATTTT. This sequence joins TRBV2 and TRBJ1-5, with D possibly being TRBD1 (6 bases). The germline V and J ends were trimmed by 3 bases and 3 bases, with 9 bases remaining between them. Germline V CDR1 and CDR2: SNHLY, FYNNEI. CDR3 length: 14 amino acids.

CDR3 in amino acids: CASSRRQGTNTGELFF. CDR3 DNA sequence: TGTGCCAGCAGTCGGAGACAGGGAACGAACACCGGGGAGCTGTTTTTT. V gene TRBV3-1 (or the pseudogene TRBV3-2) combines with J gene TRBJ2-2; 7 nucleotides agree with TRBD1. The ends lost 6 bases at V and 0 bases at J; junction bases unmatched: 7. The CDR3 has 16 amino acids. The V gene's germline CDR1 is LGHDT and CDR2 YNNKEL (reference sequence).

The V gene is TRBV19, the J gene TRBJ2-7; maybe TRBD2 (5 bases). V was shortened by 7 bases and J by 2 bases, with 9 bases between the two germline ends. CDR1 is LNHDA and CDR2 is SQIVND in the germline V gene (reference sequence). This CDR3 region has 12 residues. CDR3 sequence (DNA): TGTGCCAGTATGGGAGTTACCTACGAGCAGTACTTC. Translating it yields CASMGVTYEQYF.

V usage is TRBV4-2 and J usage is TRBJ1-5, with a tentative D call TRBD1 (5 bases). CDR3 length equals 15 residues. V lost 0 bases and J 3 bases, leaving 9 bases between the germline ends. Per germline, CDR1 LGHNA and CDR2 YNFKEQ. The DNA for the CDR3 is TGTGCCAGCAGCCAAGATTCCAGGGACAATCAGCCCCAGCATTTT. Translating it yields CASSQDSRDNQPQHF.

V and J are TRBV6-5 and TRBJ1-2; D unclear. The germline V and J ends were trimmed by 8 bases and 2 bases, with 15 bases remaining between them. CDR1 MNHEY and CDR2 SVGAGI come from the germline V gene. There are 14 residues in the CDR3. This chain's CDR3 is CASRRVGDNYGYTF. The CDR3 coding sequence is TGTGCCAGCCGTCGTGTAGGTGACAACTATGGCTACACCTTC.

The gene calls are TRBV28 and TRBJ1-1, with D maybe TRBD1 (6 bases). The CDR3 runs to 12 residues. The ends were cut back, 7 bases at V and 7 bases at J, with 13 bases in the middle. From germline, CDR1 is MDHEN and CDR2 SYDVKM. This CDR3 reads CASIGGGLEAFF. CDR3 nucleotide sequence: TGTGCCAGCATCGGGGGCGGTCTTGAAGCTTTCTTT.

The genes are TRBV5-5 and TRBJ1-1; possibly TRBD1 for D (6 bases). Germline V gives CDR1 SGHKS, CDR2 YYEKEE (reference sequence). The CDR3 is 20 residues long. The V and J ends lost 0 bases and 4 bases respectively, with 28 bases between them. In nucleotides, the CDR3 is TGTGCCAGCAGCTTGGGGGAGCCTCCAGGGGTAGTATTAAGGTCCACTGAAGCTTTCTTT. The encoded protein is CASSLGEPPGVVLRSTEAFF. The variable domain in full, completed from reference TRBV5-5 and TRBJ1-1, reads DAGVTQSPTHLIKTRGQQVTLRCSPISGHKSVSWYQQVLGQGPQFIFQYYEKEERGRGNFPDRFSARQFPNYSSELNVNALLLGDSALYLCASSLGEPPGVVLRSTEAFFGQGTRLTVV.

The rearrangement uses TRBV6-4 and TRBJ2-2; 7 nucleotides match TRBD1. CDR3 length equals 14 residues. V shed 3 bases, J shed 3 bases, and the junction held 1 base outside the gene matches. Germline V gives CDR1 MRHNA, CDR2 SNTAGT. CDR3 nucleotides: TGTGCCAGCAGTGAAACAGGGGACACCGGGGAGCTGTTTTTT. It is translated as CASSETGDTGELFF.

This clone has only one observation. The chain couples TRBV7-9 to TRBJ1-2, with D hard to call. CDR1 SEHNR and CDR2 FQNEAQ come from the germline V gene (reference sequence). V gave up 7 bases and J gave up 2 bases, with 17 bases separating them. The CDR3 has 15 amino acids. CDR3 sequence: CASTEGRRPNYGYTF. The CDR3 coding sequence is TGTGCCAGCACCGAAGGGCGGAGGCCCAACTATGGCTACACCTTC.

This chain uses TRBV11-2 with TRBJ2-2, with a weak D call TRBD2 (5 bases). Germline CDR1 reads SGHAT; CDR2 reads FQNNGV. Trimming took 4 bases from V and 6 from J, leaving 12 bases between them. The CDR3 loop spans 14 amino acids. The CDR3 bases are TGTGCCAGCAGCTATACGAACGGGGCCGGGGAGCTGTTTTTT. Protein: CASSYTNGAGELFF.

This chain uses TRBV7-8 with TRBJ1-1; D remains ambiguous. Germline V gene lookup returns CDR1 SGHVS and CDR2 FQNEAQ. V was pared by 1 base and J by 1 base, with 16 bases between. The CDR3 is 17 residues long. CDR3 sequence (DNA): TGTGCCAGCAGCTTAGATTTTCGTGCACAGACGAACACTGAAGCTTTCTTT. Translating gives CASSLDFRAQTNTEAFF.

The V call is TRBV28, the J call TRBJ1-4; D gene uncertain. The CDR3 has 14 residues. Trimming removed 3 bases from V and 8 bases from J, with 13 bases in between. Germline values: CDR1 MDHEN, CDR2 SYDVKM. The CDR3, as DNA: TGTGCCAGCAGTTTTGGTGTGGGAGGGGAAAAACTGTTTTTT. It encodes CASSFGVGGEKLFF.

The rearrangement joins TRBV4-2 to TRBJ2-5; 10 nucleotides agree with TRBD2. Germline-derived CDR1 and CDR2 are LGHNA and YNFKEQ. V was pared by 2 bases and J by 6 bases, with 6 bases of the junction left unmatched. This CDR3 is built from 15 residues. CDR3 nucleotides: TGTGCCAGCAGCCAACGGTCTAGCGGGAGACAGACCCAGTACTTC. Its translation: CASSQRSSGRQTQYF.